This TCR beta chain is from a study of CD8 T cells in Susac syndrome. The CDR3 spans 17 residues. V lost 1 base, J lost 2 bases, and 7 bases stayed unmatched. This clonotype was recorded once. RNA, at 0.5 to 1 ug, was reverse transcribed with random hexamers. An immunoSEQ multiplex PCR amplified TCR beta CDR3 over 54 Vbeta and 13 Jbeta. TCRdb called the immunoSEQ multiplex PCR reads again in MiXCR, with one record for every CDR3 protein. Of a few hundred thousand distinct CDR3 sequences listed, 80% to 90% are singletons. The chain joins TRBV12-3 or TRBV12-4 to TRBJ2-1; 8 nucleotides agree with TRBD2. The specimen sequenced was CD8+ T cells from PBMCs. The receptor was derived from a human donor with multiple sclerosis. This chain's CDR3 is CASSLEVLADTYNEQFF. The CDR3 DNA is TGTGCCAGCAGTTTAGAGGTACTAGCGGACACCTACAATGAGCAGTTCTTC.